These T cell receptor beta chains were read from a single sample in a study of beta chain features in type 1 diabetes. Generated by immunoSEQ multiplex PCR, the TCRdb table keeps only in-frame clones and is missing some. There are roughly 290,000 clones in the sample; around 7.8% occur only once, and approximately 0.93% lies in the top ten. Specimen: central memory CD4+ T cells from blood. The receptors were gathered from a woman younger than 30 in good health. The CDR3 runs from the conserved cysteine through the conserved F or W. D genes are given only for firm matches. For some rows the clone size is stated as once, few or many, or as a class when expanded; others skip it.

abundance,j_gene,d_gene,v_gene,CDR3nt,CDR3aa
many,TRBJ2-3,-,TRBV7-2,TGTGCCAGCAGCTTAAGGGTTTCAGATACGCAGTATTTT,CASSLRVSDTQYF
few,TRBJ2-3,-,TRBV7-2,TGTGCCAGCAGCTTAATGACGTACAGCACAGATACGCAGTATTTT,CASSLMTYSTDTQYF
-,TRBJ2-1,TRBD1,TRBV14,TGTGCCAGCAGCTACCGGGACAGGGGCTCCCGGAATGAGCAGTTCTTC,CASSYRDRGSRNEQFF
few,TRBJ2-7,-,TRBV25-1,TGTGCCAGCAGTGACCCCACCCGACGCGGAAGGGACTACGAGCAGTACTTC,CASSDPTRRGRDYEQYF
few,TRBJ1-1,-,TRBV13,TGTGCCAGCAGCTTAGGCCGGTCTGAAGCTTTCTTT,CASSLGRSEAFF
few,TRBJ2-6,-,TRBV7-6,TGTGCCAGCAGCCTCCGGCGGCCTGGGGCCAACGTCCTGACTTTC,CASSLRRPGANVLTF
few,TRBJ1-5,-,TRBV7-9,TGTGCCAGCAGCTTAGCCGGGATTTATCAGCCCCAGCATTTT,CASSLAGIYQPQHF
-,TRBJ1-1,TRBD1,TRBV19,TGTGCCAGTAGTCTGTTGGGGACAGGGTCGAACACTGAAGCTTTCTTT,CASSLLGTGSNTEAFF
few,TRBJ1-6,-,TRBV28,TGTGCCAGCAGTGTTCGCTCCTATAATTCACCCCTCCACTTT,CASSVRSYNSPLHF
few,TRBJ2-7,-,TRBV15,TGTGCCACCAGCGATCGGCGGGCCTACGAGCAGTACTTC,CATSDRRAYEQYF
-,TRBJ1-2,-,TRBV4-3,TGCGCCAGCAGCCAAGATTATCAGGGAGCTAACTATGGCTACACCTTC,CASSQDYQGANYGYTF
few,TRBJ2-7,-,TRBV6-5,TGTGCCAGCAGTTACGGTCCGGATTGGGCCGAGCAGTACTTC,CASSYGPDWAEQYF
-,TRBJ2-1,TRBD1,TRBV18,TGTGCCAGCTCACGGGGGACAGGGACTTACAATGAGCAGTTCTTC,CASSRGTGTYNEQFF
few,TRBJ1-2,-,TRBV7-9,TGTGCCAGCAGCTTAACCGGCTCTAACTATGGCTACACCTTC,CASSLTGSNYGYTF
few,TRBJ1-5,-,TRBV10-3,TGTGCCAGCAGTCGCAGCTTCAATCAGCCCCAGCATTTT,CASSRSFNQPQHF
few,TRBJ1-2,TRBD1,TRBV5-5,TGTGCCAGCAATACTCCGGGACAGTTTACTTATGGCTACACCTTC,CASNTPGQFTYGYTF
few,TRBJ2-6,-,TRBV15,TGTGCCACCAGCAGAGTCGTCTCTGGGGCCAACGTCCTGACTTTC,CATSRVVSGANVLTF
few,TRBJ1-1,-,TRBV7-2,TGTGCCAGCAGCCTACAGGGCTTTGGAAGGGACACTGAAGCTTTCTTT,CASSLQGFGRDTEAFF
-,TRBJ1-2,-,TRBV9,TGTGCCAGCAGCGGGATGAGGGGAGGCTACACCTTC,CASSGMRGGYTF
-,TRBJ1-4,-,TRBV7-9,TGTGCCAGCAGCTTGAAACAGGGTCCAACTAATGAAAAACTGTTTTTT,CASSLKQGPTNEKLFF
-,TRBJ1-2,TRBD1,TRBV6-5,TGTGCCAGCAGTCCGGGACAGGGTAGAGGCTACACCTTC,CASSPGQGRGYTF
many,TRBJ2-1,-,TRBV25-1,TGTGCCAGCACCCCGGCAGGGAGGTATGAGCAGTTCTTC,CASTPAGRYEQFF
few,TRBJ2-1,-,TRBV18,TGTGCCAGCTCACCACGGACAGTCGCCTACAATGAGCAGTTCTTC,CASSPRTVAYNEQFF
few,TRBJ2-7,TRBD1,TRBV6-5,TGTGCCAGCAGCGGACAGGGGGCTTGGGAGCAGTACTTC,CASSGQGAWEQYF
once,TRBJ1-1,TRBD1,TRBV5-1,TGCGCCAGCAGCCAGGGGACAGGGAACACTGAAGCTTTCTTT,CASSQGTGNTEAFF
many,TRBJ2-7,-,TRBV14,TGTGCCAGCAGCCAAGAACACCTTGCTAGAGAGCAGTACTTC,CASSQEHLAREQYF
-,TRBJ1-1,-,TRBV30,TGTGCCTGGAGTTGGGGCTACACTGAAGCTTTCTTT,CAWSWGYTEAFF
-,TRBJ2-2,-,TRBV9,TGTGCCAGCAGCCCGGGACCGATGAACACCGGGGAGCTGTTTTTT,CASSPGPMNTGELFF
few,TRBJ2-5,-,TRBV29-1,TGCAGCGCCCGGCGGGCAGCGGAGACCCAGTACTTC,CSARRAAETQYF
many,TRBJ2-1,-,TRBV6-5,TGTGCCAGCAGTTACGAGGGGGGTTCCGGGCAGTTCTTC,CASSYEGGSGQFF
few,TRBJ2-7,TRBD2,TRBV7-2,TGTGCCAGCAGCTTTAAGCGGGAGAGATCCTACGAGCAGTACTTC,CASSFKRERSYEQYF
many,TRBJ2-3,-,TRBV4-1,TGCGCCAGCAGCCAAGATGGGGTAGCGTCGCAGTATTTT,CASSQDGVASQYF
few,TRBJ1-2,-,TRBV10-3,TGTGCCATCAGTGAGTCGACGGCACGGAGTAAGGATGGCTACACCTTC,CAISESTARSKDGYTF
-,TRBJ1-1,TRBD1,TRBV5-8,TGTGCCAGCAGCCCATGGGACAGGGAAAACACTGAAGCTTTCTTT,CASSPWDRENTEAFF
few,TRBJ2-3,TRBD2,TRBV4-1,TGCGCCAGCAGCCCCCGTGGAAGCGGGGGCACAGATACGCAGTATTTT,CASSPRGSGGTDTQYF
-,TRBJ1-1,TRBD1,TRBV28,TGTGCCAGCAGTTTACCCCCTAACGACAGGGTGGGGACTGAAGCTTTCTTT,CASSLPPNDRVGTEAFF
-,TRBJ2-3,TRBD1,TRBV14,TGTGCCAGCAGGCCCGCCGGGACAGGGGTAGATACGCAGTATTTT,CASRPAGTGVDTQYF
-,TRBJ1-6,-,TRBV28,TGTGCCAGCAGGACGACAGGATATAATTCACCCCTCCACTTT,CASRTTGYNSPLHF
-,TRBJ2-5,-,TRBV9,TGTGCCAGCAGCTTAAGCGGGTACAAAGAGACCCAGTACTTC,CASSLSGYKETQYF
-,TRBJ2-1,-,TRBV7-9,TGTGCCAGCAGCTTGTCTCAGGGGCTGCGCGAGCAGTTCTTC,CASSLSQGLREQFF
-,TRBJ1-6,-,TRBV2,TGTGCCAGCTTGCGGCAGGGAATCAATTCACCCCTCCACTTT,CASLRQGINSPLHF
few,TRBJ2-2,TRBD2,TRBV5-4,TGTGCCAGCAGCTTGGGGGTAGCGGGGGCCAACACCGGGGAGCTGTTTTTT,CASSLGVAGANTGELFF
-,TRBJ1-6,-,TRBV28,TGTGCCAGCTTTGGCTCCTATAATTCACCCCTCCACTTT,CASFGSYNSPLHF
few,TRBJ2-5,TRBD2,TRBV5-1,TGCGCCAGCAGCGATACCGGGGGGGACGAGACCCAGTACTTC,CASSDTGGDETQYF
-,TRBJ2-2,TRBD1,TRBV9,TGTGCCAGCAGCGAGACAGGGTCGACCGGGGAGCTGTTTTTT,CASSETGSTGELFF